Given below is one T cell receptor (beta chain) in context. Germline is not matched at one junction end, which may reflect a read error. TCRdb passed the reads through MiXCR, listing each CDR3 protein once. Seen here are a few hundred thousand distinct CDR3 sequences, over 15% observed once, and the top ten hold less than 50%. This record comes from a study of T cell repertoires in cytomegalovirus infection. The sample taken for sequencing was CD8+ T cells from PBMCs. The receptor was derived from a human donor in good health (CMV status not recorded). Some clones in this sample may be carry-over from other donors' samples.

The CDR3 reads CASSQVAAGGTDTQYF. CDR3 bases: TGTGCCAGCAGCCAAGTGGCAGCGGGGGGTACAGATACGCAGTATTTT. The chain couples TRBV4-1 to TRBJ2-3; 9 bases are a match to TRBD2. CDR3 size: 16 residues. CDR1 is MGHRA, CDR2 YSYEKL, per germline.